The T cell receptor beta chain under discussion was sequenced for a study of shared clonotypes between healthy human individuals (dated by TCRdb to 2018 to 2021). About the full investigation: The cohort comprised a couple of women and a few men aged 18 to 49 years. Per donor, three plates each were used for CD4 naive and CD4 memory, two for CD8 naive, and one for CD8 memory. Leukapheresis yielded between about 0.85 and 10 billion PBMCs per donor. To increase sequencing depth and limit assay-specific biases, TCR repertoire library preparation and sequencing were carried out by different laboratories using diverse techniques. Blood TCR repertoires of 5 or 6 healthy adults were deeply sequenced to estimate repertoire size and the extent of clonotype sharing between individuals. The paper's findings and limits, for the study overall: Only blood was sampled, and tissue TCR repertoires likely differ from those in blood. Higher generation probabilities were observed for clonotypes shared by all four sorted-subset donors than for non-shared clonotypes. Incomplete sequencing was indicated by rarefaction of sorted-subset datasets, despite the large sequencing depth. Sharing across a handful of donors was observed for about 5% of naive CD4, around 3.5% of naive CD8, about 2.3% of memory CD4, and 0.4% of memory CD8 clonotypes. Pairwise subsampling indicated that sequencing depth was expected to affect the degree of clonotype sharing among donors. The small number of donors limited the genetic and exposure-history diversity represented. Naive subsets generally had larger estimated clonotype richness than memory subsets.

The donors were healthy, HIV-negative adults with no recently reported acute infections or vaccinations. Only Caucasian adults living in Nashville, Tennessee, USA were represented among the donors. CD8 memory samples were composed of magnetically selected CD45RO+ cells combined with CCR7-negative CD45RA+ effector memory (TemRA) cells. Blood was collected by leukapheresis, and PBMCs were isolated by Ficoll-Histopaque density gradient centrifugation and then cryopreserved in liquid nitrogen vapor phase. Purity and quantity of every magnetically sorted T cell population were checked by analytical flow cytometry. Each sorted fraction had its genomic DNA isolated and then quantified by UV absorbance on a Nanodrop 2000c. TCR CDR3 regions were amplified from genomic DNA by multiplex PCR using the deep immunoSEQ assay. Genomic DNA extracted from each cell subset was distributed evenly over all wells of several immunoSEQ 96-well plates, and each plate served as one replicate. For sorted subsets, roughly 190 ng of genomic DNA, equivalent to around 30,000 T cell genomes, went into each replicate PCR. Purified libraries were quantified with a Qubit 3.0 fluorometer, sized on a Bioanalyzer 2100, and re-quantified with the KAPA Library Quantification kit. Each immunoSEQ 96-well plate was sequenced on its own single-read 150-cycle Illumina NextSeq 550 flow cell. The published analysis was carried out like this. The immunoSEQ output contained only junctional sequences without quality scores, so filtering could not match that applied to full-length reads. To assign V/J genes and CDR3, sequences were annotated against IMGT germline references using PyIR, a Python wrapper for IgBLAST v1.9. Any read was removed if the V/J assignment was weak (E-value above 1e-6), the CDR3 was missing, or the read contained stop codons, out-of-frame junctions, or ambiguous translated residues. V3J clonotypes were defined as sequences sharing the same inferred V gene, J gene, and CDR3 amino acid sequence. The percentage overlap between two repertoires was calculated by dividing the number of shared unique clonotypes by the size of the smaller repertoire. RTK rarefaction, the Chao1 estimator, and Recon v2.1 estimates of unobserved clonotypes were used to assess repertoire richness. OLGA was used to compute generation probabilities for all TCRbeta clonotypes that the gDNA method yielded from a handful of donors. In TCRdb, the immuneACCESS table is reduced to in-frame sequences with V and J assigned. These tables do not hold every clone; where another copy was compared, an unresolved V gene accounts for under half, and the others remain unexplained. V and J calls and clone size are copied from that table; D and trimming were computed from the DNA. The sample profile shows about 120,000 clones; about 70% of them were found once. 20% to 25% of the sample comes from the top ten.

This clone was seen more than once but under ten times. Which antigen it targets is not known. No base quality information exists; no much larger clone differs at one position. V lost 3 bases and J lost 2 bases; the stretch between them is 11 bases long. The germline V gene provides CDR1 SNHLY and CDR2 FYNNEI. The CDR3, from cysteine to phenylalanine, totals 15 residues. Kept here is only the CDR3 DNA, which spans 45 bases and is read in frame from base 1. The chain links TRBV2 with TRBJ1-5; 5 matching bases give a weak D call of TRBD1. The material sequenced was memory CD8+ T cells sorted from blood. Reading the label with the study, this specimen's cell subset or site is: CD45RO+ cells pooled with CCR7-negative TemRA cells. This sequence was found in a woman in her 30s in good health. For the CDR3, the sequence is CASSEGRGGNQPQHF. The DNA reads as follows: TGTGCCAGCAGTGAGGGCCGGGGGGGCAATCAGCCCCAGCATTTT.